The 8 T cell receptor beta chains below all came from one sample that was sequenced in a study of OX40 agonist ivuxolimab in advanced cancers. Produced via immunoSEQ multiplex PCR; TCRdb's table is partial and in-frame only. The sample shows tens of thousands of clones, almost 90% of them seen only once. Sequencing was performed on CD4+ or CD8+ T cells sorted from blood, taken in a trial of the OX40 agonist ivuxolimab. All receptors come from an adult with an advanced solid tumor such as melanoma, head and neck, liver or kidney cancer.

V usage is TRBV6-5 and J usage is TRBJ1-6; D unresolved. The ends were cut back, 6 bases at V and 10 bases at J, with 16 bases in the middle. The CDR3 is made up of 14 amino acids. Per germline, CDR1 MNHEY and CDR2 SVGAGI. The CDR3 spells CASSPGSFGSPLHF. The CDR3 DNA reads TGTGCCAGCAGCCCCGGGTCGTTCGGATCACCCCTCCACTTT.

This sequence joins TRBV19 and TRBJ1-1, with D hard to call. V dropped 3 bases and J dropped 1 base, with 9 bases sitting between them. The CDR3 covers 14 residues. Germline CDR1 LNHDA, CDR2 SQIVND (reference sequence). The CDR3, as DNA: TGTGCCAGTAGTATTCGTCTTTCGAACACTGAAGCTTTCTTT. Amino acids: CASSIRLSNTEAFF.

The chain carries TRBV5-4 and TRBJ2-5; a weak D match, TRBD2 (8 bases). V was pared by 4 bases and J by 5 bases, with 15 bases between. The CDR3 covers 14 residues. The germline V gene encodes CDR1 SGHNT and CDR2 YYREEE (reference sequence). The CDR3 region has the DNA TGTGCCAGCAGCGGGGGACAGCGGGGGGAGACCCAGTACTTC. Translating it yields CASSGGQRGETQYF.

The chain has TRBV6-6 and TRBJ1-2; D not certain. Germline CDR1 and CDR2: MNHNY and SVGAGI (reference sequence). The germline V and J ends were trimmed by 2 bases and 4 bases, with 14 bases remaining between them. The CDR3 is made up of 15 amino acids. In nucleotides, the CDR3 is TGTGCCAGCAGTTACCCGGGAGCCCAAGGCTATGGCTACACCTTC. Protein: CASSYPGAQGYGYTF.

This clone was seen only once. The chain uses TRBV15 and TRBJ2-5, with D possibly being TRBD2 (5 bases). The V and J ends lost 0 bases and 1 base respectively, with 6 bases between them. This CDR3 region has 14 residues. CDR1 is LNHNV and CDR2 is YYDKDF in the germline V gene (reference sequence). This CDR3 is CATSRDRGQETQYF. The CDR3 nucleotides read TGTGCCACCAGCAGAGACCGGGGCCAAGAGACCCAGTACTTC.

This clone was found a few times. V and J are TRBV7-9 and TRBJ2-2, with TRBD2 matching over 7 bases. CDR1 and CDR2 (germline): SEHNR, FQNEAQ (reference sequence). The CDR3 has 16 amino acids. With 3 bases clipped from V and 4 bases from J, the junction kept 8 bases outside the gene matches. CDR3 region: CASSFAREHTTGELFF. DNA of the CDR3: TGTGCCAGCAGCTTTGCGCGGGAGCACACCACCGGGGAGCTGTTTTTT.

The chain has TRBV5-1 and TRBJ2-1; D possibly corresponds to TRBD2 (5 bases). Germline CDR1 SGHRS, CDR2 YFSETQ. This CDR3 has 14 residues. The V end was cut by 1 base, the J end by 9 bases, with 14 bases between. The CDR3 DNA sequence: TGCGCCAGCAGCTTGAGTCAGTTTGCGGGTGAGCAGTTCTTC. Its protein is CASSLSQFAGEQFF.

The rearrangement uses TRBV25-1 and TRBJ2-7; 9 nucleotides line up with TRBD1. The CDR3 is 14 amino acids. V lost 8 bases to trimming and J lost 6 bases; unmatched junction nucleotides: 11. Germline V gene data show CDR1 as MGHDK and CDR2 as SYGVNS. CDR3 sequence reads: CASAPQGARGEQYF. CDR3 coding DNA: TGTGCCAGCGCGCCACAGGGGGCGCGAGGCGAGCAGTACTTC.